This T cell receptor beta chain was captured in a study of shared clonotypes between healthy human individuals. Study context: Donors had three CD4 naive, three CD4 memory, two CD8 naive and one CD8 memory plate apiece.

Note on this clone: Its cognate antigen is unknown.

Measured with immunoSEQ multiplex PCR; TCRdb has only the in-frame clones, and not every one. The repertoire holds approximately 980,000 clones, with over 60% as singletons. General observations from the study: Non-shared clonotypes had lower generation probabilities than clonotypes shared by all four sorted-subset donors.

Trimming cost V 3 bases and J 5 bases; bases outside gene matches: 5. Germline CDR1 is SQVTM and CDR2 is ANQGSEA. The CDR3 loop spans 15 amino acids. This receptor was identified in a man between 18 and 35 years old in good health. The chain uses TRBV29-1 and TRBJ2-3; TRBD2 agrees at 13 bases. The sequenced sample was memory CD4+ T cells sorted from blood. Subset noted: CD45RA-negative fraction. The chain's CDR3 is CSVEGLAGILDTQYF. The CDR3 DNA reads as TGCAGCGTTGAGGGACTAGCGGGAATTTTAGATACGCAGTATTTT.